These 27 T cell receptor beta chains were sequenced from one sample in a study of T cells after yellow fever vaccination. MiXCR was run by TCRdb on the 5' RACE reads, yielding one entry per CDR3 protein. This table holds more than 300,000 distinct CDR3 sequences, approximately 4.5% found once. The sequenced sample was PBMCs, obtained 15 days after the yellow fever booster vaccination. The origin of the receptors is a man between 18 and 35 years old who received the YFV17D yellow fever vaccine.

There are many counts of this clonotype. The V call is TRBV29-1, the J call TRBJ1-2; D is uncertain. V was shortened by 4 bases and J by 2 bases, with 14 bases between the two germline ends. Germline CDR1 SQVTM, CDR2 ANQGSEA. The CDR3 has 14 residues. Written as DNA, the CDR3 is TGCAGCGTTGTAAGTTGGGCACAAAACTATGGCTACACCTTC. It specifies CSVVSWAQNYGYTF.

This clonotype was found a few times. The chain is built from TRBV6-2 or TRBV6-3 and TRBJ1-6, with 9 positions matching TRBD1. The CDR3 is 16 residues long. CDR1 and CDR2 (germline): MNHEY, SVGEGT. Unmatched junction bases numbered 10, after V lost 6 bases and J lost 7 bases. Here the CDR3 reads CASSLWTGVRNSPLHF. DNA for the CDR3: TGTGCCAGCAGCCTCTGGACAGGGGTGCGAAATTCACCCCTCCACTTT.

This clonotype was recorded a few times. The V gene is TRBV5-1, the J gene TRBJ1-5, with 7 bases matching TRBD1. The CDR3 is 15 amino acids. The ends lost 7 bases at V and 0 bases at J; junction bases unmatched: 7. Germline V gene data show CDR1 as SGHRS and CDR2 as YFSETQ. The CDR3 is CASSLQGGSNQPQHF. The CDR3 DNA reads TGCGCCAGCTCCCTCCAGGGGGGTAGCAATCAGCCCCAGCATTTT.

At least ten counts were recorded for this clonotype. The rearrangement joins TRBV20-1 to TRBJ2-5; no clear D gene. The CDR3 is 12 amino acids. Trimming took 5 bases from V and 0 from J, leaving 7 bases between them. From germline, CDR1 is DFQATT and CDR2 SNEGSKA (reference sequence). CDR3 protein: CSASENQETQYF. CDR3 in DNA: TGCAGTGCTTCTGAAAACCAAGAGACCCAGTACTTC.

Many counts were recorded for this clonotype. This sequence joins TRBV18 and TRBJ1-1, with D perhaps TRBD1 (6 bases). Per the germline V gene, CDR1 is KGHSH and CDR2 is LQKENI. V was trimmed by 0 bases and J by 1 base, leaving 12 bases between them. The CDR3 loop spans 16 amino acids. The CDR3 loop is CASSPPIQGPNTEAFF. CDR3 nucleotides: TGTGCCAGCTCACCACCGATACAGGGCCCGAACACTGAAGCTTTCTTT. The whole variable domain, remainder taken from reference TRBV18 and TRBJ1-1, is NAGVMQNPRHLVRRRGQEARLRCSPMKGHSHVYWYRQLPEEGLKFMVYLQKENIIDESGMPKERFSAEFPKEGPSILRIQQVVRGDSAAYFCASSPPIQGPNTEAFFGQGTRLTVV.

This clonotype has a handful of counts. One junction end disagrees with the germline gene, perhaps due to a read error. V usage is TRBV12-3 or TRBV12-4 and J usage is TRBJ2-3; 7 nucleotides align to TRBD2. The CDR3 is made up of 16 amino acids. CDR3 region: CASNLDQAGSTDTQYF. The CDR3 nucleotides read TGTGCCAGCAATTTAGACCAAGCGGGAAGCACAGATACGCAGTATTTT.

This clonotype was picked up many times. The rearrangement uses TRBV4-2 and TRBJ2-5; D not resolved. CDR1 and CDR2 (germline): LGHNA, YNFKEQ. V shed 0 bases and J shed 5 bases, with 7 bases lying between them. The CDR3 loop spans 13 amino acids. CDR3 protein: CASSQERWETQYF. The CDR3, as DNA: TGTGCCAGCAGCCAAGAGCGGTGGGAGACCCAGTACTTC.

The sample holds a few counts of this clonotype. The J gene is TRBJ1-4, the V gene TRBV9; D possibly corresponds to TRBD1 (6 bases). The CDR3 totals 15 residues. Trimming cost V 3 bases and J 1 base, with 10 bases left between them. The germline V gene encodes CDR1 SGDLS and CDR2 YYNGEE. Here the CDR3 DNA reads TGTGCCAGCAGCGCAGGACAGAGAACTAATGAAAAACTGTTTTTT. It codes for CASSAGQRTNEKLFF.

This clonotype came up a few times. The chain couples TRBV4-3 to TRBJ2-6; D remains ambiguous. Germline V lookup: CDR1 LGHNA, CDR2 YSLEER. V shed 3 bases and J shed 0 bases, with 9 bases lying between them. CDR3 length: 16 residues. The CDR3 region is CASSQGHNSGANVLTF. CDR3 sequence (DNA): TGCGCCAGCAGCCAGGGTCATAACTCTGGGGCCAACGTCCTGACTTTC.

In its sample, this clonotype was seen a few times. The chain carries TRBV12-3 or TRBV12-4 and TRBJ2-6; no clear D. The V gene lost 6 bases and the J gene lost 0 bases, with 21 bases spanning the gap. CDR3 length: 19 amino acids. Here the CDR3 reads CASRANLQLNPSGANVLTF. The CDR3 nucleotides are TGTGCCAGCAGGGCCAACTTACAGCTGAACCCCTCTGGGGCCAACGTCCTGACTTTC.

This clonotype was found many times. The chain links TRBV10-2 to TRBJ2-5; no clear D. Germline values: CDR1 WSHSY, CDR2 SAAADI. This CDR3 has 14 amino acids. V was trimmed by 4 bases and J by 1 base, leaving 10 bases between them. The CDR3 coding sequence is TGCGCCAGCAGTGGTGTGTCAGGCCAAGAGACCCAGTACTTC. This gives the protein CASSGVSGQETQYF.

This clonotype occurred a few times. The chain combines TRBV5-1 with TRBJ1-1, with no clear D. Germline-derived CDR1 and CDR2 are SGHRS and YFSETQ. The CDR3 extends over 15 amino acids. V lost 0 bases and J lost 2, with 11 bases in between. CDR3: CASSLDGRENTEAFF. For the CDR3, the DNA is TGCGCCAGCAGCTTGGATGGTAGGGAAAACACTGAAGCTTTCTTT.

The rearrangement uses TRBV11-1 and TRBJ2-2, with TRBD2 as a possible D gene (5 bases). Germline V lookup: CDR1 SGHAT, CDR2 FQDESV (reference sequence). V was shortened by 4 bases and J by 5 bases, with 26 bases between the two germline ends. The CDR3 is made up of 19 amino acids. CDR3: CASSSPRAGITRKTGELFF. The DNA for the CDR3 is TGTGCCAGCAGCTCCCCCCGGGCTGGCATAACTAGGAAGACCGGGGAGCTGTTTTTT.

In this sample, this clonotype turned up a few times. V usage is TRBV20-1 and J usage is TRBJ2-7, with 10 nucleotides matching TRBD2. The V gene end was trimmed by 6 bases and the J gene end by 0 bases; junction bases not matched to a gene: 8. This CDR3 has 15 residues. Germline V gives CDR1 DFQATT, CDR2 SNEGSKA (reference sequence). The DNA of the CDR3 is TGCAGTGCCACGGGACTAGCGACCAACTCCTACGAGCAGTACTTC. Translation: CSATGLATNSYEQYF.

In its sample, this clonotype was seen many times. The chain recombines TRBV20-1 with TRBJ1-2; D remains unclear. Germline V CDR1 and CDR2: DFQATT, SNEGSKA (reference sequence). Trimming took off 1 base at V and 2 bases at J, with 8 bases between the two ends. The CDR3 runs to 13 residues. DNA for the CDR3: TGCAGTGCTAGAGCCACGGGGAACTATGGCTACACCTTC. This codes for CSARATGNYGYTF.

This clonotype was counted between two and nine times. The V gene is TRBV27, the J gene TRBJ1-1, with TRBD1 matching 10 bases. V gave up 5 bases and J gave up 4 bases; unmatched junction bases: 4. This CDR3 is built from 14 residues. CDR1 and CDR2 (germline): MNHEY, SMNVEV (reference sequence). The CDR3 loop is CASSIRTGGTEAFF. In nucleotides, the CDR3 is TGTGCCAGCAGTATCAGGACAGGGGGCACTGAAGCTTTCTTT.

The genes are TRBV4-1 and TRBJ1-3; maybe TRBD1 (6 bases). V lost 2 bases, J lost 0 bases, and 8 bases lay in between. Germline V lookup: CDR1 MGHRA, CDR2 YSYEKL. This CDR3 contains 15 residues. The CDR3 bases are TGCGCCAGCAGCCAACAGGGGCGCTCTGGAAACACCATATATTTT. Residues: CASSQQGRSGNTIYF.

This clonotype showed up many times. In DNA form, the CDR3 reads TGCGCCAGCAGCTTCAGGGAATGGAACACTGAAGCTTTCTTT. Encoded protein: CASSFREWNTEAFF. The chain carries TRBV5-1 and TRBJ1-1; tentatively, D is TRBD1 (5 bases). The CDR3 loop spans 14 amino acids. V lost 2 bases and J 1 base, leaving 9 bases between the germline ends. Germline CDR1 is SGHRS and CDR2 is YFSETQ.

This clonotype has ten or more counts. DNA for the CDR3: TGCAGTGCTAGCTCCTCGGGCCGGAACACTGAAGCTTTCTTT. Amino acids: CSASSSGRNTEAFF. The chain couples TRBV20-1 to TRBJ1-1; D is unclear. The CDR3 is made up of 14 amino acids. Deletions cut 3 bases from V and 1 base from J, with 12 bases between. Germline V CDR1 and CDR2: DFQATT, SNEGSKA (reference sequence).

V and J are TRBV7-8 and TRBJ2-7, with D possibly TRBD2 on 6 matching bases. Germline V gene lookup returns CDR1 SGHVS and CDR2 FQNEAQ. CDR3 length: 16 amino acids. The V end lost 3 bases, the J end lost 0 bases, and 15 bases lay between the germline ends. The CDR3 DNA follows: TGTGCCAGCAGCTTGGGGAGGCACGGTAGCTCCTACGAGCAGTACTTC. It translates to CASSLGRHGSSYEQYF. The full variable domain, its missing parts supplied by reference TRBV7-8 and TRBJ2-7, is GAGVSQSPRYKVAKRGQDVALRCDPISGHVSLFWYQQALGQGPEFLTYFQNEAQLDKSGLPSDRFFAERPEGSVSTLKIQRTQQEDSAVYLCASSLGRHGSSYEQYFGPGTRLTVT.

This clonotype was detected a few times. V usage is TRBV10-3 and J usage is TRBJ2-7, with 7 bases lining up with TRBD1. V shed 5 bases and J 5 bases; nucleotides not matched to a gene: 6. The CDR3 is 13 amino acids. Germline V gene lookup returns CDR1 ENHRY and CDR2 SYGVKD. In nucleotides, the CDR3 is TGTGCCATCAGTCCCGGGACAGAAAACGAGCAGTACTTC. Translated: CAISPGTENEQYF.

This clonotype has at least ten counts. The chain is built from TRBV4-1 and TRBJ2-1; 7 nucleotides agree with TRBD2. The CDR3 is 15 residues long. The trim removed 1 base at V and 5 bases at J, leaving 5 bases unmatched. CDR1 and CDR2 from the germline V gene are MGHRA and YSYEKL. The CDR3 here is CASSQGRGTNNEQFF. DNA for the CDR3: TGCGCCAGCAGCCAAGGGCGCGGGACTAACAATGAGCAGTTCTTC.

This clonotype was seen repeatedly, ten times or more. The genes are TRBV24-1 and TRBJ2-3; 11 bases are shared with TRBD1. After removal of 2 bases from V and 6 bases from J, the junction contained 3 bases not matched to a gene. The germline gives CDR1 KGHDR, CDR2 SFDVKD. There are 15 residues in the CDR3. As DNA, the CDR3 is TGTGCCACCAGTGATTGGACAGGGGGCGCCGATACGCAGTATTTT. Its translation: CATSDWTGGADTQYF.

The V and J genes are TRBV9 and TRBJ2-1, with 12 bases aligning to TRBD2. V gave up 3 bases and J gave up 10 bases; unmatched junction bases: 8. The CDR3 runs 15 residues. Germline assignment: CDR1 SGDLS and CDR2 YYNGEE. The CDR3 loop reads CASSAGLAGLGEQFF. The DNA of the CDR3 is TGTGCCAGCAGCGCGGGACTAGCGGGCCTGGGGGAGCAGTTCTTC.

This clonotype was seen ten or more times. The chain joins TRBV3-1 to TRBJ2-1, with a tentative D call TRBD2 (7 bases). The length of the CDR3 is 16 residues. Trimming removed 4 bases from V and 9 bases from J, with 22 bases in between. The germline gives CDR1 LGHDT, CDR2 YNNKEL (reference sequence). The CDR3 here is CASSRAGQGSGREQFF. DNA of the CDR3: TGTGCCAGCAGCCGAGCGGGGCAGGGGTCAGGACGTGAGCAGTTCTTC.

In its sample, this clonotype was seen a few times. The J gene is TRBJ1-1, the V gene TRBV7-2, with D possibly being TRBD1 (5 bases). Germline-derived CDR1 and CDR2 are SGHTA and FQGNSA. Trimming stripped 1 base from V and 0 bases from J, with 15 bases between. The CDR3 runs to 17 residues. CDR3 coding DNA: TGTGCCAGCAGCTTAGAGTGGGGACGTCTCGTGAACACTGAAGCTTTCTTT. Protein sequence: CASSLEWGRLVNTEAFF.

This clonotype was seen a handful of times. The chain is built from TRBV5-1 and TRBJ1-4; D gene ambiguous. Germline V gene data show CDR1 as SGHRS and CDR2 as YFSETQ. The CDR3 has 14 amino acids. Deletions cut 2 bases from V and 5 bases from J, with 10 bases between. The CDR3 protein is CASSFGAGNEKLFF. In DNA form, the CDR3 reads TGCGCCAGCAGCTTTGGAGCCGGGAATGAAAAACTGTTTTTT. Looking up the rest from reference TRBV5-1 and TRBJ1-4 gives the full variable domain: KAGVTQTPRYLIKTRGQQVTLSCSPISGHRSVSWYQQTPGQGLQFLFEYFSETQRNKGNFPGRFSGRQFSNSRSEMNVSTLELGDSALYLCASSFGAGNEKLFFGSGTQLSVL.